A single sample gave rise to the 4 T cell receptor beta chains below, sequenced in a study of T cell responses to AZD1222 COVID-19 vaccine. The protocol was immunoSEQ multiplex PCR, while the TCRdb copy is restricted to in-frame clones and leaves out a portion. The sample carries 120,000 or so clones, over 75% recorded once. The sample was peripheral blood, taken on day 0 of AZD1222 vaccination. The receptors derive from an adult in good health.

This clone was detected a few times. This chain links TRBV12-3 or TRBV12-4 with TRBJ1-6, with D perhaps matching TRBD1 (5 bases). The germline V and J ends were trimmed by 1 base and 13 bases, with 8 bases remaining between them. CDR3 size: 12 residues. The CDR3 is CASSLVSGPLHF. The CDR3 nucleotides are TGTGCCAGCAGTTTAGTTTCAGGGCCCCTCCACTTT.

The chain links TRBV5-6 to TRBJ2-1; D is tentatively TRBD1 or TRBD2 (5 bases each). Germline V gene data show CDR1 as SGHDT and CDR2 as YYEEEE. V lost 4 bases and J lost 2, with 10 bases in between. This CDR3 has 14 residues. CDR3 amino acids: CASSEGSTYNEQFF. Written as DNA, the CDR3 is TGTGCCAGCAGCGAGGGGAGCACCTACAATGAGCAGTTCTTC. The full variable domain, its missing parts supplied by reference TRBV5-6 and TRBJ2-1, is DAGVTQSPTHLIKTRGQQVTLRCSPKSGHDTVSWYQQALGQGPQFIFQYYEEEERQRGNFPDRFSGHQFPNYSSELNVNALLLGDSALYLCASSEGSTYNEQFFGPGTRLTVL.

DNA for the CDR3: TGTGCCAGCAGTCTTAAGGGACCAGTGGGACGGGCTTTCTTT. Its protein is CASSLKGPVGRAFF. The V call is TRBV3-1 (or the pseudogene TRBV3-2), the J call TRBJ1-1, with a tentative D call TRBD1 (5 bases). The CDR3 totals 14 residues. V gave up 6 bases and J gave up 11 bases, with 22 bases separating them. The germline V gene has CDR1 LGHDT and CDR2 YNNKEL (reference sequence).

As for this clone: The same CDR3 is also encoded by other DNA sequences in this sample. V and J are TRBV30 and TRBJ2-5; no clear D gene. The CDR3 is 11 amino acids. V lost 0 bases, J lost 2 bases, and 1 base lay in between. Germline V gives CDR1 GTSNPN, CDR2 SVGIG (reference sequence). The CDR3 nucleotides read TGTGCCTGGAGTGTTCAAGAGACCCAGTACTTC. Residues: CAWSVQETQYF. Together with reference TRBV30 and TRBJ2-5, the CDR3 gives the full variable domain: SQTIHQWPATLVQPVGSPLSLECTVEGTSNPNLYWYRQAAGRGLQLLFYSVGIGQISSEVPQNLSASRPQDRQFILSSKKLLLSDSGFYLCAWSVQETQYFGPGTRLLVL.